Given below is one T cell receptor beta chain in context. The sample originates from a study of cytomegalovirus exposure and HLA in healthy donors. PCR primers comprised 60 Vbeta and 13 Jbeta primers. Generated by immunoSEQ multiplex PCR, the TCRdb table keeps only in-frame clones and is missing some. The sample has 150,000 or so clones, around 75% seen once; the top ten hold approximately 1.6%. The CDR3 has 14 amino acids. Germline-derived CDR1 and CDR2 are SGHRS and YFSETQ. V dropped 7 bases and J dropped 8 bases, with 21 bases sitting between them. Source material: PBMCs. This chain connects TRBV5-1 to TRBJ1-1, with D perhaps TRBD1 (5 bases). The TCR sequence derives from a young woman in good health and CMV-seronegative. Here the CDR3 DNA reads TGCGCCAGCTCGTATAACACAGGCAGCCAAGAAGCTTTCTTT. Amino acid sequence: CASSYNTGSQEAFF.